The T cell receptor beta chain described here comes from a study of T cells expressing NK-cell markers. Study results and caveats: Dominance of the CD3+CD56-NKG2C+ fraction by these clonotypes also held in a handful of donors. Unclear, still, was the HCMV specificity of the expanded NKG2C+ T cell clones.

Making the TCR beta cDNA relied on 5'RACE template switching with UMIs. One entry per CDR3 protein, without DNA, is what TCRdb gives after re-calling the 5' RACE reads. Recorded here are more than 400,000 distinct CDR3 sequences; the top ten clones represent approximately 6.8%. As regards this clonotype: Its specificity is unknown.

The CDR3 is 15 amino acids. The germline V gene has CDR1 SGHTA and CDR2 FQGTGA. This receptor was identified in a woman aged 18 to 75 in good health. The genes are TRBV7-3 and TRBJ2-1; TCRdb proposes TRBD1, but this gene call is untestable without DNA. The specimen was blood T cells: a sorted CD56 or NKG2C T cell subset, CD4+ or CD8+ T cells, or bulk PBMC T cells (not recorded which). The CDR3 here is CASSLGDTGYNEQFF.